A single sample is the source of the 27 T cell receptor beta chains below, sequenced in a study of OX40 agonist ivuxolimab in advanced cancers. This table comes from immunoSEQ multiplex PCR, and its TCRdb copy is limited to in-frame clones, with some not included. The repertoire has around 34,000 clones, approximately 80% of them found once; the top ten carry more than 14%. The sequenced sample was CD4+ or CD8+ T cells sorted from blood, obtained in a trial of the OX40 agonist ivuxolimab. These receptors came from an adult with an advanced solid tumor such as melanoma, head and neck, liver or kidney cancer.

The chain joins TRBV21-1 to TRBJ1-1. TRBV21-1 is flagged as a pseudogene. The CDR3 extends over 12 amino acids. The CDR3 region has the DNA TGTGCCAACGCTTCCGGGGGCACTGAAGCTTTCTTT. Its translation: CANASGGTEAFF.

V and J are TRBV19 and TRBJ1-4; perhaps TRBD1 as D (6 bases). The CDR3 loop spans 13 amino acids. V gave up 6 bases and J gave up 6 bases, with 11 bases separating them. Per germline, CDR1 LNHDA and CDR2 SQIVND (reference sequence). The CDR3 protein is CASRAQGYEKLFF. The CDR3 region has the DNA TGTGCCAGTAGGGCACAGGGCTATGAAAAACTGTTTTTT. Variable domain in full (rest from reference TRBV19 and TRBJ1-4): DGGITQSPKYLFRKEGQNVTLSCEQNLNHDAMYWYRQDPGQGLRLIYYSQIVNDFQKGDIAEGYSVSREKKESFPLTVTSAQKNPTAFYLCASRAQGYEKLFFGSGTQLSVL.

By sample share, this clone is medium-sized (0.01 to 0.1%). This chain connects TRBV5-5 to TRBJ2-7; perhaps TRBD1 as D (5 bases). Germline V gene data show CDR1 as SGHKS and CDR2 as YYEKEE (reference sequence). Between the trimmed V and J ends, which lost 0 bases and 2 bases, there was a span of 9 bases. The CDR3 covers 14 residues. The CDR3 coding sequence is TGTGCCAGCAGCTTGGGACAGATAGCCTACGAGCAGTACTTC. This gives the protein CASSLGQIAYEQYF.

The chain carries TRBV19 and TRBJ1-1, with 10 bases lining up with TRBD1. This CDR3 spans 16 amino acids. With 5 bases clipped from V and 4 bases from J, the junction kept 10 bases outside the gene matches. Germline V lookup: CDR1 LNHDA, CDR2 SQIVND (reference sequence). The CDR3 sequence: CASSPRDRGLITEAFF. The CDR3 nucleotides read TGTGCCAGTAGTCCCCGGGACAGGGGTTTAATCACTGAAGCTTTCTTT. The entire variable domain, with the rest obtained from reference TRBV19 and TRBJ1-1, is as follows: DGGITQSPKYLFRKEGQNVTLSCEQNLNHDAMYWYRQDPGQGLRLIYYSQIVNDFQKGDIAEGYSVSREKKESFPLTVTSAQKNPTAFYLCASSPRDRGLITEAFFGQGTRLTVV.

The chain employs TRBV30 and TRBJ2-7, with 7 bases matching TRBD1. With V trimmed by 3 bases and J by 6 bases, 14 bases remained unmatched. The CDR3 loop spans 15 amino acids. Germline V gives CDR1 GTSNPN, CDR2 SVGIG (reference sequence). CDR3 amino acids: CAWSAPDRVRAEQYF. Written as DNA, the CDR3 is TGTGCCTGGAGCGCACCCGACAGGGTGAGGGCCGAGCAGTACTTC.

The rearrangement links TRBV5-1 to TRBJ2-1, with D hard to call. V was trimmed by 0 bases and J by 4 bases, leaving 5 bases between them. The V gene's germline CDR1 is SGHRS and CDR2 YFSETQ. The CDR3 contains 13 residues. The CDR3 region is CASSLGLYNEQFF. The CDR3, as DNA: TGCGCCAGCAGCTTGGGACTTTACAATGAGCAGTTCTTC. The full variable domain, its missing parts supplied by reference TRBV5-1 and TRBJ2-1, is KAGVTQTPRYLIKTRGQQVTLSCSPISGHRSVSWYQQTPGQGLQFLFEYFSETQRNKGNFPGRFSGRQFSNSRSEMNVSTLELGDSALYLCASSLGLYNEQFFGPGTRLTVL.

The chain couples TRBV9 to TRBJ1-3; D is ambiguous. Germline CDR1 SGDLS, CDR2 YYNGEE. Trimming pared 4 bases from V and 4 bases from J, leaving 21 bases between. This CDR3 region has 17 residues. The CDR3 DNA reads as TGTGCCAGCAGCCCTGAGGGCAGGATCCGGGGAGGAAACACCATATATTTT. It yields the protein CASSPEGRIRGGNTIYF.

The chain recombines TRBV7-2 with TRBJ2-3, with 7 positions matching TRBD2. This CDR3 has 15 residues. Losses at the gene ends were 1 base for V and 1 base for J; bases not matched to a gene: 2. Germline-derived CDR1 and CDR2 are SGHTA and FQGNSA. The CDR3 coding sequence is TGTGCCAGCAGCTTAGGAGCGGGGCGCACAGATACGCAGTATTTT. Protein product: CASSLGAGRTDTQYF.

The V call is TRBV27, the J call TRBJ1-1; 8 bases fit TRBD1. The CDR3 runs 17 residues. CDR1 is MNHEY and CDR2 is SMNVEV in the germline V gene (reference sequence). Unmatched junction bases numbered 12, after V lost 3 bases and J lost 3 bases. In DNA, the CDR3 is TGTGCCAGCAGTTTCAGGGCAGGGGGCGCGAGGGACACTGAAGCTTTCTTT. It is translated as CASSFRAGGARDTEAFF.

The table lists this clone with a count of one. The chain combines TRBV28 with TRBJ1-3; D unresolved. CDR1 is MDHEN, CDR2 SYDVKM, per germline. There are 13 residues in the CDR3. With 6 bases removed from V and 7 bases from J, the gap between germline ends came to 13 bases. The CDR3 sequence is CASSAQSVNTIYF. DNA of the CDR3: TGTGCCAGCAGCGCACAGTCGGTGAACACCATATATTTT. The whole variable domain, filled in from reference TRBV28 and TRBJ1-3, reads DVKVTQSSRYLVKRTGEKVFLECVQDMDHENMFWYRQDPGLGLRLIYFSYDVKMKEKGDIPEGYSVSREKKERFSLILESASTNQTSMYLCASSAQSVNTIYFGEGSWLTVV.

There are a few counts of this clone. V is TRBV21-1 and J is TRBJ1-6; the table assigns TRBD1, which was not confirmed against the DNA. TRBV21-1 counts as a pseudogene. This CDR3 has 17 amino acids. DNA of the CDR3: TGTGCCAGCAGCAAGACAAGGAGGACAGGGAATAATTCACCCCTCCACTTT. Encoded protein: CASSKTRRTGNNSPLHF.

The sample holds a few counts of this clone. The rearrangement links TRBV6-6 to TRBJ2-7; D not certain. Trimming removed 0 bases from V and 2 bases from J, with 5 bases in between. The CDR3 runs to 13 residues. Per germline, CDR1 MNHNY and CDR2 SVGAGI (reference sequence). CDR3 DNA: TGTGCCAGCAGTTACTCGACACCCTACGAGCAGTACTTC. Translating gives CASSYSTPYEQYF.

The CDR3 loop is CASSLGTGGSMNTEAFF. The CDR3 DNA reads TGCGCCAGCAGCTTGGGGACAGGGGGATCCATGAACACTGAAGCTTTCTTT. The rearrangement links TRBV5-1 to TRBJ1-1, with 10 bases lining up with TRBD1. Germline V lookup: CDR1 SGHRS, CDR2 YFSETQ. The CDR3 runs 17 residues. J lost 0 bases, V lost 0 bases, and 5 bases had no gene match.

The chain has TRBV28 and TRBJ2-1; D is ambiguous. The CDR3 is 15 amino acids. Germline values: CDR1 MDHEN, CDR2 SYDVKM. V lost 1 base to trimming and J lost 3 bases, with 10 bases between them. In DNA, the CDR3 is TGTGCCAGCAGTTTATCCGGCTCTTTCTACAATGAGCAGTTCTTC. Protein: CASSLSGSFYNEQFF.

This rearrangement joins TRBV28 to TRBJ1-3, with 12 bases lining up with TRBD1. Trimming removed 5 bases from V and 3 bases from J; junction bases left unmatched: 5. The CDR3 contains 16 residues. Germline loops: CDR1 MDHEN, CDR2 SYDVKM. CDR3 sequence: CASSTGQGARGNTIYF. The CDR3 nucleotides are TGTGCCAGCAGTACGGGACAGGGGGCACGTGGAAACACCATATATTTT.

The CDR3 region has the DNA TGTGCCAGCAGGCGTCAGGGGGCAGCGGTCGGGGAGCTGTTTTTT. Translation gives CASRRQGAAVGELFF. The chain carries TRBV6-5 and TRBJ2-2; 8 positions match TRBD1. With V trimmed by 6 bases and J by 7 bases, 10 bases remained unmatched. The CDR3 loop spans 15 amino acids. Per the germline V gene, CDR1 is MNHEY and CDR2 is SVGAGI.

The V and J genes are TRBV18 and TRBJ2-7; D possibly matches TRBD1 or TRBD2 (6 bases each). The CDR3 is 16 residues long. V was shortened by 3 bases and J by 8 bases, with 23 bases between the two germline ends. The germline CDR1 and CDR2 sequences are KGHSH and LQKENI. The CDR3 DNA is TGTGCCAGCTCACCCGATATGGGGGGCGCGGGTCATCAGCAGTACTTC. It encodes CASSPDMGGAGHQQYF.

V is TRBV10-2 and J is TRBJ2-7; 10 bases align to TRBD1. CDR3 length equals 13 residues. The V gene's germline CDR1 is WSHSY and CDR2 SAAADI. V was pared by 6 bases and J by 4 bases, with 3 bases of the junction left unmatched. The CDR3 DNA reads TGCGCCAGCAGGGGGACAGGGGATTACGAGCAGTACTTC. Translating it yields CASRGTGDYEQYF.

J is TRBJ2-7 and V is TRBV6-5; TRBD2 aligns across 7 bases. This CDR3 comprises 14 residues. Germline CDR1 is MNHEY and CDR2 is SVGAGI. V shed 6 bases and J 0 bases; nucleotides not matched to a gene: 5. CDR3 loop: CASRKRELSYEQYF. The DNA for the CDR3 is TGTGCCAGCAGAAAGCGGGAACTCTCCTACGAGCAGTACTTC.

This chain joins TRBV7-8 and TRBJ2-7; D is ambiguous. V shed 4 bases and J shed 3 bases, with 7 bases lying between them. Germline loops: CDR1 SGHVS, CDR2 FQNEAQ. The CDR3 consists of 12 residues. As DNA, the CDR3 is TGTGCCAGCAGCTATTCCCTCTACGAGCAGTACTTC. Encoded protein: CASSYSLYEQYF.

V usage is TRBV14 and J usage is TRBJ2-2; D is possibly TRBD1 (6 bases). Trimming left V 6 bases short and J 1 base short, with 9 bases between. The CDR3 is 14 amino acids. Germline V lookup: CDR1 SGHDN, CDR2 FVKESK. DNA for the CDR3: TGTGCCAGCAGGCCGACAGGGAACACCGGGGAGCTGTTTTTT. Translation: CASRPTGNTGELFF.

The J gene is TRBJ2-1, the V gene TRBV28, with a possible D match to TRBD1 (5 bases). The V end was cut by 3 bases, the J end by 0 bases, with 12 bases between. The CDR3 length is 16 residues. The germline V gene has CDR1 MDHEN and CDR2 SYDVKM. In DNA form, the CDR3 reads TGTGCCAGCAGTTTCACAGGCTTTAGCTCCTACAATGAGCAGTTCTTC. Amino acid sequence: CASSFTGFSSYNEQFF.

In nucleotides, the CDR3 is TGTGCCATCAAACCCACTAGCGGGAGTGGGAATGAGCAGTTCTTC. Its protein is CAIKPTSGSGNEQFF. The chain employs TRBV10-3 and TRBJ2-1; TRBD2 matches at 11 bases. CDR3 length: 15 residues. Trimming cost V 7 bases and J 7 bases; bases outside gene matches: 9. Germline values: CDR1 ENHRY, CDR2 SYGVKD.

The V and J genes are TRBV6-1 and TRBJ2-3, with TRBD1 as a possible D gene (6 bases). Deletions cut 1 base from V and 4 bases from J, with 12 bases between. The CDR3 consists of 15 residues. CDR1 and CDR2 (germline): MNHNS, SASEGT. CDR3 in DNA: TGTGCCAGCAGTGAAGGTTGGGGGCAGGCAGATACGCAGTATTTT. Its protein product is CASSEGWGQADTQYF.

This clone appeared once. This sequence joins TRBV27 and TRBJ2-2; TRBD1 might be the D (8 bases). Trimming left V 5 bases short and J 6 bases short, with 16 bases between. This CDR3 has 15 amino acids. In germline, CDR1 is MNHEY, CDR2 SMNVEV (reference sequence). The CDR3 protein is CASSPRTGRAGELFF. CDR3 in DNA: TGTGCCAGCAGTCCGCGGACAGGGAGGGCCGGGGAGCTGTTTTTT.

The chain combines TRBV6-5 with TRBJ2-7, with 7 bases identical to TRBD1. This CDR3 contains 13 residues. In germline, CDR1 is MNHEY, CDR2 SVGAGI. After removal of 8 bases from V and 2 bases from J, the junction contained 6 bases not matched to a gene. CDR3 loop: CASDPTGTYEQYF. The CDR3 DNA sequence: TGTGCCAGCGACCCGACAGGGACCTACGAGCAGTACTTC.

By proportion, this clone is medium-sized. V and J are TRBV30 and TRBJ2-5; D not resolved. V lost 0 bases and J 1 base, leaving 6 bases between the germline ends. The CDR3 has 13 amino acids. From germline, CDR1 is GTSNPN and CDR2 SVGIG (reference sequence). CDR3 loop: CAWSVLLQETQYF. The CDR3 nucleotides read TGTGCCTGGAGTGTATTGCTCCAAGAGACCCAGTACTTC.